This entry describes one TCR beta chain. Assay used: immunoSEQ multiplex PCR; TCRdb lists only in-frame clones, some missing. The sample consists of 120,000 to 150,000 clones, around nine tenths of them appearing once. This sample stems from a study of blood T cell repertoires in COVID-19. This CDR3 has 15 residues. In germline, CDR1 is MNHEY, CDR2 SVGAGI. V was shortened by 2 bases and J by 4 bases, with 14 bases between the two germline ends. The chain is built from TRBV6-5 and TRBJ1-2; D might be TRBD1 (5 bases). The sequenced sample consisted of peripheral blood. The TCR was taken from a human donor in a cohort sampled during active COVID-19. CDR3: CASSYGRARGYGYTF. The CDR3 nucleotides are TGTGCCAGCAGTTACGGCAGGGCACGAGGCTATGGCTACACCTTC.